The rows below give T cell receptor beta chains drawn from one sample of a study of T-cell memory formation after mild COVID-19. TCRdb re-analysed the 5' RACE reads in MiXCR, keeping a single row per CDR3 protein. This table has around 500,000 distinct CDR3 sequences, 18% appearing once. Specimen: PBMCs or a T cell subset sorted from them (not recorded which). These receptors were collected from an adult woman who had mild COVID-19 (a few samples of this study predate the infection). Cell type and time point are not known. CDR3s include the opening cysteine and the closing phenylalanine or tryptophan. D genes are given only for firm matches. Clone size is given for some rows only: seen once, a few or many times, or a class if the clone is expanded.

V	D	J	size	DNA	CDR3
TRBV12-3/TRBV12-4	TRBD1	TRBJ2-1	.	TGTGCCAGCAGTTTCCTCGGACAGGGGGCATATGAGCAGTTCTTC	CASSFLGQGAYEQFF
TRBV12-3/TRBV12-4	.	TRBJ2-7	few	TGTGCCAGCAGTTTAGAGGCAGGGCGAGAGTACGAGCAGTACTTC	CASSLEAGREYEQYF
TRBV10-3	TRBD2	TRBJ2-3	.	TGTGCCATCAGTGAATCTAGCGGGAGTCTCGATACGCAGTATTTT	CAISESSGSLDTQYF
TRBV25-1	TRBD1	TRBJ1-1	.	TGTGCCAGCAGTAAGGACAGGGGCTGGAACACTGAAGCTTTCTTT	CASSKDRGWNTEAFF
TRBV4-2	.	TRBJ2-2	.	TGTGCCAGCAGCCACAGGGGGAACACCGGGGAGCTGTTTTTT	CASSHRGNTGELFF
TRBV3-1	TRBD2	TRBJ2-1	.	TGTGCCAGCAGCCAAGTCCCCGGAGGACTAGCGGAACAGCAGTTCTTC	CASSQVPGGLAEQQFF
TRBV4-3	TRBD2	TRBJ2-1	.	TGCGCCAGCAGCCAAGATGGGGTCGGAATAGCGGGAGAGGGTGAGCAGTTCTTC	CASSQDGVGIAGEGEQFF
TRBV3-1	.	TRBJ1-3	few	TGTGCCAGCAGCCAAGATAGGGGATCTGGAAACACCATATATTTT	CASSQDRGSGNTIYF
TRBV5-1	TRBD2	TRBJ2-7	.	TGCGCCAGCAGCCACGGACTAGCGGGGGCCTACGAGCAGTACTTC	CASSHGLAGAYEQYF
TRBV12-3/TRBV12-4	TRBD2	TRBJ2-7	few	TGTGCCAGCAGTTTAAAGCCGAGCGGGATGTGGTACGAGCAGTACTTC	CASSLKPSGMWYEQYF
TRBV20-1	.	TRBJ2-1	few	TGCAGTGCTACCTCTGGGACCTACAATGAGCAGTTCTTC	CSATSGTYNEQFF
TRBV11-2	.	TRBJ1-1	many	TGTGCCAGCAGCTTAGGTGGTTGGGTACCGAACACTGAAGCTTTCTTT	CASSLGGWVPNTEAFF
TRBV6-6	TRBD1	TRBJ1-1	.	TGTGCCAGCAGGGTGGACAGGGTCGAACCTGAAGCTTTCTTT	CASRVDRVEPEAFF
TRBV3-1	.	TRBJ2-3	few	TGTGCCAGCAGCCATACACAGGGACCAAGCACAGATACGCAGTATTTT	CASSHTQGPSTDTQYF
TRBV12-3/TRBV12-4	.	TRBJ1-2	.	TGTGCCAGCAGTTTTGTCTCGGGCTACACCTTC	CASSFVSGYTF
TRBV19	TRBD1	TRBJ2-7	.	TGTGCCAGTAGTCCCCGGGACAGCGACGAGCAGTACTTC	CASSPRDSDEQYF
TRBV12-3/TRBV12-4	.	TRBJ2-1	many	TGTGCCAGCAGCTTAAGGGTAAATGAGCAGTTCTTC	CASSLRVNEQFF
TRBV7-9	.	TRBJ2-7	.	TGTGCCAGCAGCACCATCTACGAGCAGTACTTC	CASSTIYEQYF
TRBV7-2	TRBD2	TRBJ2-1	many	TGTGCCAGCAGCTTAGATTCACTAGCGGGAGGGTACAATGAGCAGTTCTTC	CASSLDSLAGGYNEQFF
TRBV30	.	TRBJ1-2	few	TGTGCCTGGAGTTTGAGGTTGGGGCATGGCTACACCTTC	CAWSLRLGHGYTF
TRBV24-1	TRBD1	TRBJ2-1	.	TGTGCCACCAGTGACCCGGGTATATTCGGGACAGGGTCCTACAATGAGCAGTTCTTC	CATSDPGIFGTGSYNEQFF
TRBV9	TRBD2	TRBJ2-1	.	TGTGCCAGCAGCCCGGGGGGGCCGCACTACAATGAGCAGTTCTTC	CASSPGGPHYNEQFF
TRBV6-6	TRBD2	TRBJ2-2	.	TGTGCCAGCAGTACGACTAGCGGGATGGGTCGGGAGCTGTTTTTT	CASSTTSGMGRELFF
TRBV4-2	.	TRBJ1-1	few	TGTGCCAGCAGCCAAGCAGAAGGGACTGAAGCTTTCTTT	CASSQAEGTEAFF
TRBV19	.	TRBJ2-1	few	TGTGCCAGTAGTGAGGGACTGGGAATCAATGAGCAGTTCTTC	CASSEGLGINEQFF
TRBV6-2/TRBV6-3	.	TRBJ2-7	.	TGTGCCACCTTCAAGGGGGGGGTCGACGAGCAGTACTTC	CATFKGGVDEQYF
TRBV7-9	.	TRBJ2-1	few	TGTGCCAGCATCTCTGGGCTAGTCAATGAGCAGTTCTTC	CASISGLVNEQFF
TRBV7-9	TRBD1	TRBJ1-2	few	TGTGCCAGCAGCCTGGGACAGGGGATGAGGGGCTACACCTTC	CASSLGQGMRGYTF
TRBV7-8	.	TRBJ1-2	.	TGTGCCAGCAGCTCTCAGGGGAACTACTATGGCTACACCTTC	CASSSQGNYYGYTF
TRBV29-1	TRBD1	TRBJ2-7	once	TGCAGCGTAGATCCCGGGACAGGGGGTTTTTACGAGCAGTACTTC	CSVDPGTGGFYEQYF
TRBV9	.	TRBJ2-4	.	TGTGCCAGCAGCGTAGGTCCGGGGACAAAAAACATTCAGTACTTC	CASSVGPGTKNIQYF
TRBV3-1	.	TRBJ2-1	.	TGTGCCAGCAGCCAAGATGCGTCCCAGGGCAGTGAGCAGTTCTTC	CASSQDASQGSEQFF